This T cell receptor beta chain was recorded in a study of T-cell reconstitution after alpha-beta-depleted transplantation in children. This clonotype has a count of ten or more. J lost 6 bases, V lost 0 bases, and 2 bases had no gene match. There are 13 residues in the CDR3. From germline, CDR1 is SGHRS and CDR2 YFSETQ. Unique molecular identifiers tagged the TCRbeta library. TCRdb used MiXCR to reprocess the PCR reads, holding one entry per CDR3 protein. The profile shows around 600,000 distinct CDR3 sequences, around 17% of them singletons. This receptor was taken from a human donor who donated a stem cell graft to a child with acute myeloid leukemia. Sample: PBMCs from the stem cell graft donor, taken from the stem cell graft. This sequence joins TRBV5-1 and TRBJ1-2, with 7 bases that match TRBD1. The CDR3 sequence is CASSLGTGDGYTF. The DNA of the CDR3 is TGCGCCAGCAGCTTGGGGACAGGAGATGGCTACACCTTC.